What follows is one TCR beta chain and its context. Its antigen is unknown. The data were obtained in a study of a mutant IDH1 vaccine in newly diagnosed glioma. Study information: Of the patients given treatment, about 62% were male and 37.5% were female, and a mean age of roughly 40 years was recorded.

Study-level points and caveats: Changes to the top peripheral T cell clonotypes appeared unrelated to pseudoprogression.

As for time point: baseline, week 1 (first vaccination visit). The treatment was: pre-vaccination baseline after standard-of-care therapy. Profiled with immunoSEQ multiplex PCR; TCRdb holds only in-frame clones, not every one. The sample contains about 54,000 clones, approximately 80% of which appear only once. Germline V lookup: CDR1 ENHRY, CDR2 SYGVKD. The CDR3 sequence is 13 residues long. V was pared by 2 bases and J by 3 bases, with 7 bases between. Sequencing was performed on PBMCs, taken from a glioma patient treated with radiotherapy, temozolomide or both. The clonotype was recovered from a young man with glioma. This chain uses TRBV10-3 with TRBJ1-1, with D hard to call. For the CDR3, the DNA is TGTGCCATCAGTGAGAGACAAGACACTGAAGCTTTCTTT. As protein: CAISERQDTEAFF.